The clone carrying this T cell receptor (beta chain) turned up a few times. Its antigen is unidentified. The data stem from a study of T cell repertoires in cytomegalovirus infection. At the level of the study: CMV infection plus the matching HLA type was flagged by public TCR beta signatures. Study conclusions and caveats: Within the response measured ex vivo, HLA-C-restricted CMV-specific TCR beta clonotypes were dominant.

CDR3 length: 17 amino acids. V lost 4 bases and J 1 base, leaving 18 bases between the germline ends. CDR1 and CDR2 from the germline V gene are SNHLY and FYNNEI. TCRdb used MiXCR to reprocess the reads, holding one entry per CDR3 protein. The sample lists about 110,000 distinct CDR3 sequences; less than 30% were seen once. The TCR sequence derives from a human donor in good health (CMV status not recorded). Some clones in this sample may be carry-over from other donors' samples. The chain joins TRBV2 to TRBJ2-3; perhaps D is TRBD1 or TRBD2 (6 bases each). This sample comprised CD8+ T cells from cultured PBMCs, obtained from culture after CMV antigen stimulation. The CDR3 region has the DNA TGTGCCAGCAGTGGACCGGATCGGGGGCCGGGCACAGATACGCAGTATTTT. It specifies CASSGPDRGPGTDTQYF.